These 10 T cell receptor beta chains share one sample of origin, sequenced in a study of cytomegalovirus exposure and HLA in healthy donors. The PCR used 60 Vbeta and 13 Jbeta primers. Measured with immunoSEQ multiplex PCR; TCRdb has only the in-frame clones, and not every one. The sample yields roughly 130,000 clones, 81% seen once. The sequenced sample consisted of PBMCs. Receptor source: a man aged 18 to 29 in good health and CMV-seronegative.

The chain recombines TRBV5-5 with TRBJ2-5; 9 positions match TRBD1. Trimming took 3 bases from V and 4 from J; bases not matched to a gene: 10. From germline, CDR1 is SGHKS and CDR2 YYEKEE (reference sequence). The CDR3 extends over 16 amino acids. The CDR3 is CASSYITGGGRETQYF. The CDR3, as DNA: TGTGCCAGCAGCTATATCACAGGGGGCGGGCGAGAGACCCAGTACTTC.

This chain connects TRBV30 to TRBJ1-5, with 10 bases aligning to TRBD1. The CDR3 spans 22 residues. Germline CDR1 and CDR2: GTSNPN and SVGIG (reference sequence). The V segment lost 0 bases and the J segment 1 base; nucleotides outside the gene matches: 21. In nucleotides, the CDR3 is TGTGCCTGGAGTGTACCAGAAGGCCCGACCAGCCGGGACAGGGGAAGCAATCAGCCCCAGCATTTT. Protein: CAWSVPEGPTSRDRGSNQPQHF.

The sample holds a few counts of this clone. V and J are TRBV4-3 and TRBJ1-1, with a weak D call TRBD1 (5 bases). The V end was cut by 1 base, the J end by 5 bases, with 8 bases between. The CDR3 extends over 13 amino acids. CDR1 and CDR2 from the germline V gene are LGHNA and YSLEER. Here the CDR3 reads CASSQAGKTEAFF. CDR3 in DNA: TGCGCCAGCAGCCAAGCAGGGAAGACTGAAGCTTTCTTT.

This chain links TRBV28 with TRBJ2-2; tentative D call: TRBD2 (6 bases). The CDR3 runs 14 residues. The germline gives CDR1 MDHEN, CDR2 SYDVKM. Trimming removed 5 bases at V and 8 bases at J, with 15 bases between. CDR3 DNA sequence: TGTGCCAGCAGTCTGGGGGGACTCGGGGGGGAGCTGTTTTTT. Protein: CASSLGGLGGELFF. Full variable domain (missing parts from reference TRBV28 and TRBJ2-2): DVKVTQSSRYLVKRTGEKVFLECVQDMDHENMFWYRQDPGLGLRLIYFSYDVKMKEKGDIPEGYSVSREKKERFSLILESASTNQTSMYLCASSLGGLGGELFFGEGSRLTVL.

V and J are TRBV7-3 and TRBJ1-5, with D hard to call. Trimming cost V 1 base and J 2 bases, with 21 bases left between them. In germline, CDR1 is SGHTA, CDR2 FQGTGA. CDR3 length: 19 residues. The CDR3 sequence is CASSLNISMAAEGNQPQHF. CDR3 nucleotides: TGTGCCAGCAGCTTAAATATATCTATGGCGGCAGAAGGCAATCAGCCCCAGCATTTT.

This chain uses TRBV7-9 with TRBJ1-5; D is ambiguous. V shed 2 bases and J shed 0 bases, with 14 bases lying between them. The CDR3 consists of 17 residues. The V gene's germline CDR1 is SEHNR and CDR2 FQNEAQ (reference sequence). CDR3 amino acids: CASSLRPGEGSNQPQHF. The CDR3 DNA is TGTGCCAGCAGCTTACGACCCGGGGAGGGTAGCAATCAGCCCCAGCATTTT. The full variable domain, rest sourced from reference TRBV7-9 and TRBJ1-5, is DTGVSQNPRHKITKRGQNVTFRCDPISEHNRLYWYRQTLGQGPEFLTYFQNEAQLEKSRLLSDRFSAERPKGSFSTLEIQRTEQGDSAMYLCASSLRPGEGSNQPQHFGDGTRLSIL.

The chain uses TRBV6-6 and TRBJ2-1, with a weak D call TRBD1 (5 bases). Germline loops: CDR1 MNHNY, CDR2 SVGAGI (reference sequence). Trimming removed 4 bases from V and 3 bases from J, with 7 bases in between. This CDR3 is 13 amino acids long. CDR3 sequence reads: CASSWGSYNEQFF. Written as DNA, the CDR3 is TGTGCCAGCAGTTGGGGCAGCTACAATGAGCAGTTCTTC.

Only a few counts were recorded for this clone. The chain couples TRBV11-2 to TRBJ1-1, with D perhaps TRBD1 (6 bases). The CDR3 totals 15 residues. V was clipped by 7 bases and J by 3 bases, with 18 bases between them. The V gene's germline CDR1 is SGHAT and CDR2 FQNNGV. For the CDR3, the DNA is TGTGCCAGCACCTATAGAGGGGGAGCATACACTGAAGCTTTCTTT. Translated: CASTYRGGAYTEAFF.

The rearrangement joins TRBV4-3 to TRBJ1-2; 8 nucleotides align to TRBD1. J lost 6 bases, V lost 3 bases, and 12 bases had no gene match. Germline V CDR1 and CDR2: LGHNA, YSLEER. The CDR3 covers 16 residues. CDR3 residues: CASSQDRALGENGYTF. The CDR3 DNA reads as TGCGCCAGCAGCCAGGACAGGGCTCTTGGGGAGAATGGCTACACCTTC.

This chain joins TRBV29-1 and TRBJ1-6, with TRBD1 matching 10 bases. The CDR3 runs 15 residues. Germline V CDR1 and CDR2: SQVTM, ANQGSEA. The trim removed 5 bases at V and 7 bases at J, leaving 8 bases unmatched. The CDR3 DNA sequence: TGCAGCGTTAAGCTCGGGACAGGGGACAATTCACCCCTCCACTTT. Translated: CSVKLGTGDNSPLHF.